This TCR beta chain was captured in a study of blood T cell repertoires in COVID-19. TCRdb's table, derived via immunoSEQ multiplex PCR, lists solely in-frame clones and lacks some. The sample has a few hundred thousand clones; 87% are singletons. This clone was seen just once. Material for sequencing was PBMCs or T cells enriched from blood (not recorded which). The sequence came from a woman between 25 and 40 years old who had recovered from COVID-19.

CDR3 in amino acids: CASSFQRGLAGGGQYF. Written as DNA, the CDR3 is TGTGCCAGCAGCTTCCAGCGAGGACTAGCGGGAGGGGGGCAGTATTTT. This chain connects TRBV7-2 to TRBJ2-3, with TRBD2 matching 15 bases. The CDR3 is 16 residues long. Germline loops: CDR1 SGHTA, CDR2 FQGNSA. J was trimmed by 11 bases and V by 3 bases; bases with no gene match: 9.